This paragraph covers one TCR beta chain sequence. This CDR3 is built from 14 residues. J gave up 0 bases and V 3 bases, and 2 bases lay outside the gene matches. The germline V gene has CDR1 SGHAT and CDR2 FQNNGV. The data were produced by immunoSEQ multiplex PCR, yet TCRdb's version contains in-frame clones alone and is incomplete. The data hold 660,000 or so clones, with approximately 96% observed a single time. Terminally differentiated effector memory CD45RA+ cells were excluded from the naive CD8 cells, which were CD45RO-negative and positively selected for CCR7. This record belongs to a study of shared clonotypes between healthy human individuals.

This sequence joins TRBV11-2 and TRBJ2-7; 7 positions match TRBD1. Sequenced sample: naive CD8+ T cells sorted from blood. This clonotype originated in a woman in her twenties or thirties in good health. Here the CDR3 reads CASSFRDSSYEQYF. The CDR3, as DNA: TGTGCCAGCAGCTTCCGGGACAGCTCCTACGAGCAGTACTTC. Combining the CDR3 with reference TRBV11-2 and TRBJ2-7 gives the whole variable domain EAGVAQSPRYKIIEKRQSVAFWCNPISGHATLYWYQQILGQGPKLLIQFQNNGVVDDSQLPKDRFSAERLKGVDSTLKIQPAKLEDSAVYLCASSFRDSSYEQYFGPGTRLTVT.